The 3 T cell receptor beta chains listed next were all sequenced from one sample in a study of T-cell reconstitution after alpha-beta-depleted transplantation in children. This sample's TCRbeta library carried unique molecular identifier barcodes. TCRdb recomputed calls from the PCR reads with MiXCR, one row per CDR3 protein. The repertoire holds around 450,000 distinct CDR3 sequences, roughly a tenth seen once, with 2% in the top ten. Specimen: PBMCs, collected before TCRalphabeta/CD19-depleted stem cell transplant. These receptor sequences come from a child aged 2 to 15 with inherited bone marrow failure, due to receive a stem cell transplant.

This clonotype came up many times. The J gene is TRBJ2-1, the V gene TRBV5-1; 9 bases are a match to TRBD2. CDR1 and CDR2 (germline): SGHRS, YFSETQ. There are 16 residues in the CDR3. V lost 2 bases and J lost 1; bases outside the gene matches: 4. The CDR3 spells CASSFSGSNSYNEQFF. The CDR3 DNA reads TGCGCCAGCAGCTTTAGCGGGAGTAATTCCTACAATGAGCAGTTCTTC.

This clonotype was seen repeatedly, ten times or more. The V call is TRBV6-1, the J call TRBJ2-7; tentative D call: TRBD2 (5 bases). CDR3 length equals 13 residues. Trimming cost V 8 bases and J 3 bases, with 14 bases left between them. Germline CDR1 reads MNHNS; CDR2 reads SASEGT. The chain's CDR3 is CASGEPGYYEQYF. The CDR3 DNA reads TGTGCCAGCGGGGAGCCGGGATACTACGAGCAGTACTTC.

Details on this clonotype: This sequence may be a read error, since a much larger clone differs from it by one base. In DNA, the CDR3 is TGCGCCAGCAGCCAATTCACCGGGGAGCCGTTTTTT. Residues: CASSQFTGEPFF. The chain combines TRBV4-3 with TRBJ2-2, with D possibly being TRBD2 (5 bases). In germline, CDR1 is LGHNA, CDR2 YSLEER. The length of the CDR3 is 12 residues.